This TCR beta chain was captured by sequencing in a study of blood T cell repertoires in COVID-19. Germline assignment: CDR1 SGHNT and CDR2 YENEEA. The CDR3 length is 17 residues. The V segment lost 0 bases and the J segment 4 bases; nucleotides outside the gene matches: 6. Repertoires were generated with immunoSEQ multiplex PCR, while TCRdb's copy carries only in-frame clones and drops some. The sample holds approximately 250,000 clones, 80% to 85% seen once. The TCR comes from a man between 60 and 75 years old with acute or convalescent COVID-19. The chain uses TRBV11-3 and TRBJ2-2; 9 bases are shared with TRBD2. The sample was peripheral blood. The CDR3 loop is CASSLDRLAGTTGELFF. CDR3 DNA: TGTGCCAGCAGCTTAGATCGCCTAGCGGGGACCACCGGGGAGCTGTTTTTT.